Below, one T cell receptor (beta chain) is given with its context. The table came from immunoSEQ multiplex PCR; TCRdb's copy has only in-frame clones and leaves some out. The sample contains a few hundred thousand clones, 80% to 90% of which appear only once. Trimming at V came to 5 bases and at J to 3 bases, leaving 1 base not matched to a gene. This CDR3 has 13 residues. Per the germline V gene, CDR1 is SEHNR and CDR2 is FQNEAQ (reference sequence). This sample was taken from a study of blood T cell repertoires in COVID-19. About the study: The cDNA or gDNA used as material had been derived from T cells, B-cell-depleted T cells, or PBMCs.

The sequence derives from a woman younger than 45 who had recovered from COVID-19. Material: PBMCs or T cells enriched from blood (not recorded which). The chain links TRBV7-9 to TRBJ1-2; 9 bases align to TRBD1. CDR3 bases: TGTGCCAGCAGCGGGGACAGGGACTATGGCTACACCTTC. The encoded protein is CASSGDRDYGYTF. The whole variable domain, remainder taken from reference TRBV7-9 and TRBJ1-2, is DTGVSQNPRHKITKRGQNVTFRCDPISEHNRLYWYRQTLGQGPEFLTYFQNEAQLEKSRLLSDRFSAERPKGSFSTLEIQRTEQGDSAMYLCASSGDRDYGYTFGSGTRLTVV.